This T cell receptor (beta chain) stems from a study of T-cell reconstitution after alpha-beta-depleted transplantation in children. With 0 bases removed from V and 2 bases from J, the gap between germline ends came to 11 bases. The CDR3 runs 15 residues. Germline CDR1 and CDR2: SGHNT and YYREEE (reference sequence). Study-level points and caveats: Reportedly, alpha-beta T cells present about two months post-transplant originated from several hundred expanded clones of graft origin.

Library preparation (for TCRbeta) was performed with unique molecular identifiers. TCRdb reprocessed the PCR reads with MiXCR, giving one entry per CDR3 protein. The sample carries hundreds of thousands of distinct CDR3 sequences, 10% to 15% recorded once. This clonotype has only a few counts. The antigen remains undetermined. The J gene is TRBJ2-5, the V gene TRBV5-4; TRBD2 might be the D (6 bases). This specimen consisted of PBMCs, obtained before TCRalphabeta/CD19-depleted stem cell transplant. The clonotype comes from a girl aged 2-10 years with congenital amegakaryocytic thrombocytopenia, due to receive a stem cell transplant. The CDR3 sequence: CASSLGRRVQETQYF. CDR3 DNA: TGTGCCAGCAGCTTGGGTAGGAGGGTACAAGAGACCCAGTACTTC.